The 24 T cell receptor beta chains in this list originate from one sample, sequenced in a study of graft-versus-host responses after intestinal transplantation. The data were produced by immunoSEQ multiplex PCR, yet TCRdb's version contains in-frame clones alone and is incomplete. The table records fewer than 45,000 clones, roughly 90% of them present only once. Sequencing was performed on PBMCs, taken 524 days after transplant. Receptors originate from a human patient who received an intestinal transplant, so some T cells may come from the graft donor.

The chain uses TRBV28 and TRBJ2-2; TRBD2 aligns across 15 bases. V was pared by 2 bases and J by 5 bases, with 3 bases of the junction left unmatched. This CDR3 has 17 residues. Germline CDR1 is MDHEN and CDR2 is SYDVKM. CDR3 sequence: CASSLPGTSGRTGELFF. The CDR3 DNA follows: TGTGCCAGCAGTTTACCTGGGACTAGCGGGAGGACCGGGGAGCTGTTTTTT.

This rearrangement joins TRBV28 to TRBJ1-1, with D unclear. V lost 6 bases, J lost 0 bases, and 11 bases lay in between. CDR3 length: 14 residues. From germline, CDR1 is MDHEN and CDR2 SYDVKM. CDR3 in amino acids: CASSKGRVNTEAFF. CDR3 sequence (DNA): TGTGCCAGCAGCAAAGGGAGAGTGAACACTGAAGCTTTCTTT.

CDR3 coding DNA: TGTGCCAGCAGCTTGATCGGGACAGGCGTGAGTGGCTACACCTTC. Its protein product is CASSLIGTGVSGYTF. The rearrangement joins TRBV5-4 to TRBJ1-2, with 8 bases fitting TRBD1. Trimming took 1 base from V and 7 from J; bases not matched to a gene: 9. CDR1 SGHNT and CDR2 YYREEE come from the germline V gene (reference sequence). This CDR3 has 15 amino acids.

CDR3 nucleotides: TGTGCCAGCAGCTTGGCCCCCGCCAGGGGGAATGAAAAACTGTTTTTT. Translated, it gives CASSLAPARGNEKLFF. The chain combines TRBV5-6 with TRBJ1-4; TRBD1 matches 7 bases. The V gene's germline CDR1 is SGHDT and CDR2 YYEEEE. Trimming cost V 0 bases and J 5 bases; bases outside gene matches: 7. CDR3 length equals 16 residues.

This chain joins TRBV7-6 and TRBJ2-7, with D unclear. V was cut by 5 bases and J by 3 bases, with 5 bases left in between. The germline V gene encodes CDR1 SGHVS and CDR2 FNYEAQ. CDR3 size: 11 residues. The CDR3 coding sequence is TGTGCCAGCAGCGCCAGCTACGAGCAGTACTTC. Its protein is CASSASYEQYF.

The J gene is TRBJ1-1, the V gene TRBV6-5; 8 nucleotides line up with TRBD1. The V and J ends lost 10 bases and 3 bases, in that order; junction bases with no gene match: 10. The CDR3 spans 14 residues. Germline lookup yields CDR1 MNHEY and CDR2 SVGAGI. The CDR3 reads CAIRRDRGDTEAFF. CDR3 in DNA: TGTGCCATCAGAAGAGACAGGGGTGACACTGAAGCTTTCTTT.

The chain carries TRBV19 and TRBJ2-6, with a tentative D call TRBD1 (5 bases). CDR1 and CDR2 from the germline V gene are LNHDA and SQIVND (reference sequence). Trimming took off 6 bases at V and 1 base at J, with 10 bases between the two ends. The CDR3 covers 15 residues. The DNA of the CDR3 is TGTGCCAGTAGCACCAGGGTTTCTGGGGCCAACGTCCTGACTTTC. It specifies CASSTRVSGANVLTF. The full variable domain, with the rest looked up from reference TRBV19 and TRBJ2-6, is DGGITQSPKYLFRKEGQNVTLSCEQNLNHDAMYWYRQDPGQGLRLIYYSQIVNDFQKGDIAEGYSVSREKKESFPLTVTSAQKNPTAFYLCASSTRVSGANVLTFGAGSRLTVL.

This clone has just a few counts. This chain links TRBV5-6 with TRBJ1-3; D call uncertain. The germline CDR1 and CDR2 sequences are SGHDT and YYEEEE. Trimming removed 2 bases from V and 0 bases from J, with 12 bases in between. The CDR3 runs to 16 residues. In nucleotides, the CDR3 is TGTGCCAGCAGCTTTTCCGCGCGGAGCTCTGGAAACACCATATATTTT. Amino acids: CASSFSARSSGNTIYF.

The V gene is TRBV4-3, the J gene TRBJ2-3; no firm D call. V lost 0 bases and J lost 1, with 11 bases in between. Germline assignment: CDR1 LGHNA and CDR2 YSLEER. The CDR3 extends over 16 amino acids. The CDR3 DNA is TGCGCCAGCAGCCAAGATCGATCGGACGGCACAGATACGCAGTATTTT. Encoded protein: CASSQDRSDGTDTQYF.

Of note for this clone: The junction does not match germline at one end; this may be a read error. This chain joins TRBV7-7 and TRBJ1-4; D not certain. This CDR3 has 15 residues. Looked up from germline, CDR1 is SSHAT and CDR2 is FNYEAQ (reference sequence). CDR3 sequence: CASSLAPGGNEKLFF. The CDR3 DNA is TGTGCTAGCAGCTTAGCCCCGGGAGGAAATGAAAAACTGTTTTTT. The full variable domain, rest sourced from reference TRBV7-7 and TRBJ1-4, is GAGVSQSPRYKVTKRGQDVTLRCDPISSHATLYWYQQALGQGPEFLTYFNYEAQPDKSGLPSDRFSAERPEGSISTLTIQRTEQRDSAMYRCASSLAPGGNEKLFFGSGTQLSVL.

The table lists this clone with a count of one. The chain is built from TRBV19 and TRBJ1-6; no clear D gene. The CDR3 loop spans 14 amino acids. V was shortened by 7 bases and J by 7 bases, with 14 bases between the two germline ends. Germline CDR1 reads LNHDA; CDR2 reads SQIVND (reference sequence). The CDR3 is CASTQRTTNSPLHF. In DNA, the CDR3 is TGTGCCAGTACCCAGAGGACTACCAATTCACCCCTCCACTTT.

The chain is built from TRBV6-5 and TRBJ2-1; 11 bases map to TRBD2. The V gene's germline CDR1 is MNHEY and CDR2 SVGAGI. The V segment lost 5 bases and the J segment 7 bases; nucleotides outside the gene matches: 7. CDR3 size: 15 residues. CDR3 region: CASSPLASGRNEQFF. CDR3 in DNA: TGTGCCAGCAGTCCGCTGGCTAGCGGGAGGAATGAGCAGTTCTTC.

V usage is TRBV28 and J usage is TRBJ2-3; 10 bases are a match to TRBD2. Unmatched junction bases numbered 3, after V lost 2 bases and J lost 4 bases. Germline V gene lookup returns CDR1 MDHEN and CDR2 SYDVKM. The CDR3 contains 15 residues. CDR3 nucleotide sequence: TGTGCCAGCAGTTTACCTAGCGGGAGTTCAGATACGCAGTATTTT. Translated, it gives CASSLPSGSSDTQYF.

The chain is built from TRBV5-1 and TRBJ2-1; D is ambiguous. This CDR3 is 14 amino acids long. Germline V gene data show CDR1 as SGHRS and CDR2 as YFSETQ. V lost 6 bases to trimming and J lost 0 bases, with 10 bases between them. CDR3 nucleotide sequence: TGCGCCAGCATCGGCGGTAGCTCCTACAATGAGCAGTTCTTC. Translated, it gives CASIGGSSYNEQFF. The complete variable domain, with remaining parts taken from reference TRBV5-1 and TRBJ2-1, reads KAGVTQTPRYLIKTRGQQVTLSCSPISGHRSVSWYQQTPGQGLQFLFEYFSETQRNKGNFPGRFSGRQFSNSRSEMNVSTLELGDSALYLCASIGGSSYNEQFFGPGTRLTVL.

The CDR3 is CASSLAQRGSYNEQFF. CDR3 nucleotides: TGTGCCAGCAGCTTAGCACAGCGGGGCTCCTACAATGAGCAGTTCTTC. The chain joins TRBV7-6 to TRBJ2-1, with 7 bases aligning to TRBD2. This CDR3 is built from 16 residues. V lost 0 bases and J lost 0; bases outside the gene matches: 2. Looked up from germline, CDR1 is SGHVS and CDR2 is FNYEAQ.

V gene TRBV5-1 combines with J gene TRBJ2-7; D might be TRBD1 or TRBD2, each matching 5 bases. The V end lost 5 bases, the J end lost 3 bases, and 15 bases lay between the germline ends. The CDR3 totals 14 residues. Germline-derived CDR1 and CDR2 are SGHRS and YFSETQ. The CDR3 reads CASSFAGDGYEQYF. The CDR3 nucleotides are TGCGCCAGCAGTTTTGCCGGGGACGGCTACGAGCAGTACTTC.

J is TRBJ2-1 and V is TRBV2, with 8 bases fitting TRBD2. V was clipped by 8 bases and J by 8 bases; unmatched bases: 14. Germline V CDR1 and CDR2: SNHLY, FYNNEI. CDR3 size: 15 residues. The CDR3 DNA sequence: TGTGCCAGCCATTACTCCGGGACTAGAGGCGATGAGCAGTTCTTC. Its protein is CASHYSGTRGDEQFF.

This clone was recorded a few times. The chain has TRBV6-5 and TRBJ1-3, with D hard to call. The CDR3 has 12 residues. Trimming left V 4 bases short and J 6 bases short, with 7 bases between. CDR1 MNHEY and CDR2 SVGAGI come from the germline V gene. The CDR3 region is CASSSASNTIYF. DNA for the CDR3: TGTGCCAGCAGTTCCGCCTCAAACACCATATATTTT.

V and J are TRBV5-8 and TRBJ2-7, with unresolved D. Germline assignment: CDR1 SGHTS and CDR2 YDEGEE. The CDR3 is 14 amino acids. The V end lost 2 bases, the J end lost 2 bases, and 11 bases lay between the germline ends. CDR3 protein: CASSFWSYTYEQYF. CDR3 sequence (DNA): TGTGCCAGCAGCTTTTGGTCTTACACCTACGAGCAGTACTTC.

This clone came up a few times. The CDR3 sequence is CASSLGGNTEAFF. The CDR3 DNA reads as TGTGCCAGCAGCTTAGGGGGGAACACTGAAGCTTTCTTT. J is TRBJ1-1 and V is TRBV11-1, with no clear D. Trimming left V 1 base short and J 1 base short, with 4 bases between. Germline V gene data show CDR1 as SGHAT and CDR2 as FQDESV (reference sequence). The CDR3 spans 13 residues.

The CDR3: CASSRSIGDRDVGELFF. In DNA form, the CDR3 reads TGTGCCAGTAGTAGAAGTATAGGGGACAGGGATGTCGGGGAGCTGTTTTTT. The chain combines TRBV19 with TRBJ2-2; 9 nucleotides align to TRBD1. Per germline, CDR1 LNHDA and CDR2 SQIVND (reference sequence). Trimming at V came to 4 bases and at J to 7 bases, leaving 13 bases not matched to a gene. This CDR3 has 17 amino acids.

The chain is built from TRBV19 and TRBJ2-5; a possible D gene is TRBD1 (5 bases). With 2 bases removed from V and 4 bases from J, the gap between germline ends came to 5 bases. This CDR3 comprises 12 residues. CDR1 and CDR2 from the germline V gene are LNHDA and SQIVND (reference sequence). The CDR3, as DNA: TGTGCCAGTAGTATACAGGGAGAGACCCAGTACTTC. It is translated as CASSIQGETQYF.

The rearrangement joins TRBV5-6 to TRBJ2-7; 8 nucleotides agree with TRBD1. Germline V gene data show CDR1 as SGHDT and CDR2 as YYEEEE. The CDR3 runs to 15 residues. V lost 0 bases and J lost 5; bases outside the gene matches: 7. The CDR3 coding sequence is TGTGCCAGCAGCTTGGCCGCAGGGGGCGGGAACGAGCAGTACTTC. Amino acid sequence: CASSLAAGGGNEQYF.

The chain uses TRBV5-1 and TRBJ1-1; 9 positions agree with TRBD1. Germline V gene data show CDR1 as SGHRS and CDR2 as YFSETQ. This CDR3 has 15 residues. V lost 6 bases, J lost 6 bases, and 12 bases stayed unmatched. The CDR3 loop reads CASTREDRGSAEAFF. CDR3 DNA sequence: TGCGCCAGCACCAGAGAAGACAGGGGGAGCGCTGAAGCTTTCTTT. Full variable domain (outside the CDR3, taken from reference TRBV5-1 and TRBJ1-1): KAGVTQTPRYLIKTRGQQVTLSCSPISGHRSVSWYQQTPGQGLQFLFEYFSETQRNKGNFPGRFSGRQFSNSRSEMNVSTLELGDSALYLCASTREDRGSAEAFFGQGTRLTVV.